The sequence of this T cell receptor beta chain was determined in a study of a mutant IDH1 vaccine in newly diagnosed glioma. Overall study: Vaccines began 4-6 weeks after radiotherapy alone, or with temozolomide cycles.

Details on this clone: Its antigen remains unidentified.

Overall study results and limits: There were vaccine-induced immune responses in about 93% of the patients.

The protocol was immunoSEQ multiplex PCR, while the TCRdb copy is restricted to in-frame clones and leaves out a portion. The table shows tens of thousands of clones, with around three quarters occurring only once. Time point given: week 35, safety follow-up. What each vaccine dose contained was 300 ug of mutant IDH1 20-mer peptide, accompanied by topical imiquimod. Germline lookup yields CDR1 LNHNV and CDR2 YYDKDF (reference sequence). The CDR3 is 14 residues long. V was trimmed by 3 bases and J by 2 bases, leaving 7 bases between them. The J gene is TRBJ2-2, the V gene TRBV15; tentatively, D is TRBD1 (6 bases). Sequencing was performed on PBMCs, taken from a glioma patient whose treatment included an IDH1 peptide vaccine. The TCR comes from a man aged 35-49 years with glioma. Some clones in this sample may be carry-over from other donors' samples. CDR3 protein: CATSRGANTGELFF. The CDR3 DNA reads as TGTGCCACCAGCAGGGGGGCCAACACCGGGGAGCTGTTTTTT.